This TCR beta chain originates from a study of cytomegalovirus exposure and HLA in healthy donors. Study overall: Early released data had about 80 million unique TCRs, all coming from HLA-typed donors.

Concerning this clone: As yet, its antigen is unknown.

The primer mix had 60 Vbeta and 13 Jbeta primers. Method: immunoSEQ multiplex PCR; TCRdb's copy keeps in-frame clones and lacks some. The repertoire includes 180,000 or so clones, 60% to 80% of them detected once, and under 3% sits in the top ten. The CDR3 loop spans 16 amino acids. V dropped 0 bases and J dropped 1 base, with 12 bases sitting between them. Germline V CDR1 and CDR2: MRHNA, SNTAGT. Study findings and constraints: It was in a later analysis that TCR association rates were seen to vary by HLA locus, highest for DRB1 and lowest for HLA-C.

The V gene is TRBV6-4, the J gene TRBJ2-5; D call uncertain. The receptor's source is a man in his forties in good health and CMV-seronegative. The sample was PBMCs. CDR3 region: CASSDSNKISQETQYF. The CDR3, as DNA: TGTGCCAGCAGTGACTCGAACAAGATTTCCCAAGAGACCCAGTACTTC.